This is a list of T cell receptor beta chains from one sample in a study of T-cell reconstitution after alpha-beta-depleted transplantation in children. TCRdb re-analysed the PCR reads in MiXCR, keeping a single row per CDR3 protein. This table has 350,000 to 500,000 distinct CDR3 sequences, approximately 41% appearing once. The material was PBMCs, obtained before TCRalphabeta/CD19-depleted stem cell transplant. All receptors come from a girl aged 2 to 9 with aplastic anemia, due to receive a stem cell transplant. The CDR3 runs from the conserved cysteine through the conserved F or W. A D gene is named only where the DNA matches it firmly. Expanded clones are given a class, and other clones once, few, many or no size at all.

. | TRBJ2-7 | TRBV5-1 | TRBD2 | TGCGCCAGCAGCTCCGAGATTGGACTAGCGGGGAACTACGAGCAGTACTTC | CASSSEIGLAGNYEQYF
. | TRBJ2-1 | TRBV7-2 | . | TGTGCCAGCAGAAAGAGGGTCGAGGGATACAATGAGCAGTTCTTC | CASRKRVEGYNEQFF
. | TRBJ2-1 | TRBV7-9 | . | TGTGCCAGTACGGAGTGGGGCGGGGAAGCATCGCAGTTCTTC | CASTEWGGEASQFF
. | TRBJ2-2 | TRBV28 | . | TGTGCCAGTGCCACTTCTGGGTCTACCGGGGAGCTGTTTTTT | CASATSGSTGELFF
. | TRBJ2-7 | TRBV10-3 | TRBD1 | TGTGCCATCAGTCGCGGACAGGGGGCTGAAGAGCAGTACTTC | CAISRGQGAEEQYF
. | TRBJ1-2 | TRBV6-5 | TRBD1 | TGTGCCAGCAGTTTTTCGGGACAGGGGAGGGGAAACTATGGCTACACCTTC | CASSFSGQGRGNYGYTF
many | TRBJ1-1 | TRBV25-1 | TRBD1 | TGTGCCAGCAATATACAGGGGGCAAGGACTGAAGCTTTCTTT | CASNIQGARTEAFF
many | TRBJ2-5 | TRBV7-9 | . | TGTGCCAGCAGCCCCCGGACTGAACAAGAGACCCAGTACTTC | CASSPRTEQETQYF
. | TRBJ2-1 | TRBV24-1 | TRBD1 | TGTGCCACCCATACAGGGGTGGAAATCTCCTACAATGAGCAGTTCTTC | CATHTGVEISYNEQFF
. | TRBJ2-3 | TRBV15 | TRBD2 | TGTGCCACCAGCAGCGAACTAGGCGGGGGGGTCAATACGCAGTATTTT | CATSSELGGGVNTQYF
few | TRBJ2-3 | TRBV5-1 | TRBD2 | TGCGCCAGCAGACACCCGGGGGGTAGCACAGATACGCAGTATTTT | CASRHPGGSTDTQYF
few | TRBJ2-3 | TRBV6-1 | TRBD2 | TGTGCCAGCAGTGAGGCTAGCGGGAGGTCACATACGCAGTATTTT | CASSEASGRSHTQYF
. | TRBJ2-1 | TRBV24-1 | . | TGTGCCACCAGTTGGGACAACAATGAGCAGTTCTTC | CATSWDNNEQFF
. | TRBJ1-1 | TRBV12-3/TRBV12-4 | . | TGTGCCAGCAGGACGACTAGGGGCACTGAAGCTTTCTTT | CASRTTRGTEAFF
. | TRBJ1-1 | TRBV28 | TRBD1 | TGTGCCAGCAGCTGGACAGGGAAAACTGAAGCTTTCTTT | CASSWTGKTEAFF
few | TRBJ1-1 | TRBV3-1 | TRBD1 | TGTGCCAGCAGCCAAGTCCCGGGACAGGGGGACACTGAAGCTTTCTTT | CASSQVPGQGDTEAFF
. | TRBJ1-1 | TRBV20-1 | TRBD1 | TGCAGTGCCCCAGGACAGGGGATGAACACTGAAGCTTTCTTT | CSAPGQGMNTEAFF
. | TRBJ1-6 | TRBV5-1 | . | TGCGCCAGCAGCAAAGACTCCTATAATTCACCCCTCCACTTT | CASSKDSYNSPLHF
. | TRBJ2-3 | TRBV5-1 | TRBD2 | TGCGCCAGCAGCAGGAGCGGGAGAGCGGGCACAGATACGCAGTATTTT | CASSRSGRAGTDTQYF
. | TRBJ2-1 | TRBV27 | TRBD2 | TGTGCCAGCAGTCAACCGGGACTAGCGGGAGTGGATGAGCAGTTCTTC | CASSQPGLAGVDEQFF
. | TRBJ1-1 | TRBV5-6 | . | TGTGCCAGCAGCTTTAATGCCGGGAACACTGAAGCTTTCTTT | CASSFNAGNTEAFF
many | TRBJ2-3 | TRBV29-1 | TRBD1 | TGCAGCGTTGAAGCAGGACAGGGGGACACGGGGCCCAATACGCAGTATTTT | CSVEAGQGDTGPNTQYF
few | TRBJ2-5 | TRBV2 | . | TGTGCCAGCAGTGAGGTCAAGAGAGAGACCCAGTACTTC | CASSEVKRETQYF
few | TRBJ2-2 | TRBV20-1 | TRBD1 | TGCAGTGCCGCCCCGGACAGGGGAGCCTACACCGGGGAGCTGTTTTTT | CSAAPDRGAYTGELFF
. | TRBJ2-7 | TRBV12-3/TRBV12-4 | . | TGTGCCAGCGCCCCCGGGGTCTCCTACGAGCAGTACTTC | CASAPGVSYEQYF
many | TRBJ2-1 | TRBV6-2/TRBV6-3 | TRBD2 | TGTGCCAGCCGCGGGGGGGGCGGTGGGTACAATGAGCAGTTCTTC | CASRGGGGGYNEQFF
. | TRBJ2-1 | TRBV7-9 | . | TGTGCCAGCAGCTTAAAATCTCGGACTGGCTCCTACAATGAGCAGTTCTTC | CASSLKSRTGSYNEQFF
. | TRBJ2-6 | TRBV12-3/TRBV12-4 | . | TGTGCCAGCAGGCAGTCGGCAGGGGCCAGCTCTGGGGCCAACGTCCTGACTTTC | CASRQSAGASSGANVLTF
. | TRBJ2-5 | TRBV27 | . | TGTGCCAGCAGTTCCAGCCGCCCCGAGACAGAGACCCAGTACTTC | CASSSSRPETETQYF
few | TRBJ1-1 | TRBV9 | . | TGTGCCAGCAGCGTAGCAAGGAACACTGAAGCTTTCTTT | CASSVARNTEAFF
. | TRBJ2-3 | TRBV28 | TRBD1 | TGTGCCAGCAGTTCCAGACGGGACAGCCCCACAGATACGCAGTATTTT | CASSSRRDSPTDTQYF
. | TRBJ2-1 | TRBV6-1 | . | TGTGCCAGCAGTGTTAGCGGTAAATCCTACAATGAGCAGTTCTTC | CASSVSGKSYNEQFF
many | TRBJ2-7 | TRBV12-3/TRBV12-4 | . | TGTGCCAGCAGCCCCTATAGAGTCCTCTCCTACGAGCAGTACTTC | CASSPYRVLSYEQYF
few | TRBJ2-7 | TRBV20-1 | TRBD1 | TGCAGTGCTCCGGCAGGGGGCCAGGAAAAGCAGTACTTC | CSAPAGGQEKQYF
. | TRBJ2-1 | TRBV7-9 | . | TGTGCCAGCAGCGCCCCTCTTGCCGCGGGGTTATACAATGAGCAGTTCTTC | CASSAPLAAGLYNEQFF
many | TRBJ1-2 | TRBV12-3/TRBV12-4 | . | TGTGCCAGCAGACTACCTGGAGATCGGTATGGCTACACCTTC | CASRLPGDRYGYTF
many | TRBJ2-7 | TRBV12-3/TRBV12-4 | . | TGTGCCAGCAGTTCTAGGAGTACCGTCTACGAGCAGTACTTC | CASSSRSTVYEQYF
. | TRBJ2-1 | TRBV4-2 | . | TGTGCCAGCAGCCAAGAAAACCGGGGCTACAATGAGCAGTTCTTC | CASSQENRGYNEQFF
few | TRBJ2-7 | TRBV11-1 | . | TGTGCCAGCAGTTCAGCGCGGGGAGGTCCTGGATGGGAGCAGTACTTC | CASSSARGGPGWEQYF
many | TRBJ2-2 | TRBV27 | . | TGTGCCAGCAGTTCCACCGGGGAGCTGTTTTTT | CASSSTGELFF
. | TRBJ1-4 | TRBV4-1 | . | TGCGCCAGCAGCGGCGCGGTAGGGGAAAAACTGTTTTTT | CASSGAVGEKLFF
few | TRBJ2-7 | TRBV27 | . | . | CASSTSDRGAYEQYF
. | TRBJ2-3 | TRBV15 | . | TGTGCCACCAGCAGAGATTTCACAATCACAGATACGCAGTATTTT | CATSRDFTITDTQYF
many | TRBJ2-2 | TRBV4-3 | TRBD1 | TGCGCCAGCAGCCAAGGGTACCAACAGGGGAAGTTGAACACCGGGGAGCTGTTTTTT | CASSQGYQQGKLNTGELFF
. | TRBJ2-2 | TRBV30 | . | TGTGCCTACCCGATCCCAGGGACCGGGGAGCTGTTTTTT | CAYPIPGTGELFF
many | TRBJ2-1 | TRBV5-1 | . | TGCGCCAGCAGCTTGGCTGCTCTATCCTACAATGAGCAGTTCTTC | CASSLAALSYNEQFF
. | TRBJ2-5 | TRBV18 | TRBD2 | TGTGCCAGCTCACCAGCGGGAGCGGCACAAGAGACCCAGTACTTC | CASSPAGAAQETQYF